This is a list of T cell receptor beta chains from one sample in a study of CD4 T cells in relation to SARS-CoV-2 and coronaviruses. The assay was immunoSEQ multiplex PCR, and TCRdb's table has in-frame clones only and misses some. The table includes about 59,000 clones, around 86% detected once. The sequenced sample was memory CD4+ T cells from PBMCs. The receptors here all came from a human donor in good health. Both conserved end residues are part of each CDR3. The D gene is left open where the match is weak. Clone size, where shown, is once, few, many, or a class for clones that have expanded.

TRBV30	TRBD1	once	TRBJ1-1	TGTGCCCGTCACCCGGCCCGGACAGGGGAGGACACTGAAGCTTTCTTT	CARHPARTGEDTEAFF
TRBV7-2	NA	NA	TRBJ1-3	TGTGCCAGCAGGAAAGAGTTCTCTGGAAACACCATATATTTT	CASRKEFSGNTIYF
TRBV28	NA	NA	TRBJ1-5	TGTGCCAGCAGTTTATTTTGGCAAGTGAATCAGCCCCAGCATTTT	CASSLFWQVNQPQHF
TRBV25-1	TRBD1	NA	TRBJ2-7	TGTGCCAGCAGCAGGACCGGAGGGACAGGGGGCACGGTGCGCGAGCAGTACTTC	CASSRTGGTGGTVREQYF
TRBV19	TRBD1	NA	TRBJ2-1	TGTGCCAGTGGCCTGGGACAGAATTTTTACAATGAGCAGTTCTTC	CASGLGQNFYNEQFF
TRBV24-1	NA	NA	TRBJ2-5	TGTGCCACCAGTGACGCCGGACGGTTCCAAGAGACCCAGTACTTC	CATSDAGRFQETQYF
TRBV27	TRBD2	NA	TRBJ2-3	TGTGCCAGCAGGAAAACTAGCGGGAGGGCCCATTTT	CASRKTSGRAHF
TRBV4-2	TRBD1	NA	TRBJ2-5	TGTGCCAGCAGCCTCGGAGCGGGACAGGGGCAAGAGACCCAGTACTTC	CASSLGAGQGQETQYF
TRBV5-4	NA	NA	TRBJ1-5	TGTGCCAGCAGCTTTGGGGGGCAAACAGATCAGCCCCAGCATTTT	CASSFGGQTDQPQHF
TRBV5-4	NA	NA	TRBJ1-6	TGTGCCAGCAGCTTGGAGTCCCGGCTAAATTCACCCCTCCACTTT	CASSLESRLNSPLHF
TRBV18	NA	NA	TRBJ1-3	TGTGCCAGCTCACCATCTCCGTCTACGATCTCTGGAAACACCATATATTTT	CASSPSPSTISGNTIYF
TRBV6-1	NA	NA	TRBJ1-1	TGTGCCAGCAGTGAAGCGCTTCTTGGTAGGGTCAGGGCGCGGAACACTGAAGCTTTCTTT	CASSEALLGRVRARNTEAFF
TRBV28	NA	NA	TRBJ1-2	TGTGCCAGCAACCCCACGTCTCGGGTTCATGGCTACACCTTC	CASNPTSRVHGYTF
TRBV5-1	NA	NA	TRBJ2-7	TGCGCCAGCAGCTTTGAAGGGACCACGACCTACGAGCAGTACTTC	CASSFEGTTTYEQYF
TRBV15	TRBD2	NA	TRBJ2-3	TGTGCCACCAGCAGAGATAAAGGTAGCGGGTCACCCACAGATACGCAGTATTTT	CATSRDKGSGSPTDTQYF
TRBV6-5	NA	NA	TRBJ1-5	TGTGCCAGCAGGGCCGCGACGGGATTCAATCAGCCCCAGCATTTT	CASRAATGFNQPQHF
TRBV29-1	NA	NA	TRBJ2-2	TGCAGCGTTGAATTGCTCGGGGAGCTGTTTTTT	CSVELLGELFF
TRBV6-5	NA	NA	TRBJ2-2	TGTGCCCTGCGGCGGGCGAACACCGGGGAGCTGTTTTTT	CALRRANTGELFF
TRBV10-2	TRBD2	NA	TRBJ2-3	TGCGCCAGCAGGGGGACTAACACAGATACGCAGTATTTT	CASRGTNTDTQYF
TRBV6-2/TRBV6-3	TRBD1	NA	TRBJ2-7	TGTGCCAGCAGTTACGGGACAGGGGGCCACCTTTCCTACGAGCAGTACTTC	CASSYGTGGHLSYEQYF
TRBV5-1	NA	medium-sized	TRBJ1-1	TGCGCCAGCAGCTTGGCGGGGGCGGGCGGGAACACTGAAGCTTTCTTT	CASSLAGAGGNTEAFF
TRBV7-6	NA	NA	TRBJ2-2	TGTGCCAGCAGCTTATTTGCCAATCCCACCGGGGAGCTGTTTTTT	CASSLFANPTGELFF
TRBV5-1	TRBD1	NA	TRBJ2-7	TGCGCCAGATACAACTTGGGACAGGGGGCCTACGAGCAGTACTTC	CARYNLGQGAYEQYF
TRBV4-1	NA	NA	TRBJ2-7	TGCGCCAGCAGCCAAGCGATCCCCCGTTTTGTGGCGGACGAGCAGTACTTC	CASSQAIPRFVADEQYF
TRBV10-1	NA	NA	TRBJ2-7	TGCGCCAGCAGTGGGACCAATGCCTACGAGCAGTACTTC	CASSGTNAYEQYF
TRBV2	TRBD2	NA	TRBJ2-3	TGTGCCAGCAGTGAGGCTAGCGGTAGCACAGATACGCAGTATTTT	CASSEASGSTDTQYF
TRBV2	NA	NA	TRBJ1-2	TGTGCCAGCAGTGAGTCCGGGGGCGGTTATGGCTACACCTTC	CASSESGGGYGYTF
TRBV5-1	TRBD2	NA	TRBJ2-1	TGCGCCAGCAGCCCCGCTAGCGGGAGGGCCGCCAATGAGCAGTTCTTC	CASSPASGRAANEQFF
TRBV2	NA	NA	TRBJ2-7	TGTGCCAGCAGTGGGGGGCCTCACCGGGGGTACGAGCAGTACTTC	CASSGGPHRGYEQYF
TRBV28	NA	few	TRBJ1-1	TGTGCCACTCTGACACCGTTGGGGACTGAAGCTTTCTTT	CATLTPLGTEAFF
TRBV28	TRBD2	NA	TRBJ2-7	TGTGCCAGCAGTTTGCGCCTAGCGGGTGGTTCGGCCTACGAGCAGTACTTC	CASSLRLAGGSAYEQYF
TRBV7-9	NA	NA	TRBJ2-1	TGTGCCAGCAGCCCCCCAGCCTACAATGAGCAGTTCTTC	CASSPPAYNEQFF
TRBV6-5	NA	NA	TRBJ1-1	TGTGCCAGCAGTCTCGGTTCGAGGGCGCGAACTGAAGCTTTCTTT	CASSLGSRARTEAFF
TRBV2	TRBD2	NA	TRBJ2-2	TGTGCCAGCAGACGCGGGACTAGCGGGCCCGGGGAGCTGTTTTTT	CASRRGTSGPGELFF
TRBV28	TRBD1	NA	TRBJ1-1	TGTGCCAGCGGACCCCCAGGGGGCACTGAAGCTTTCTTT	CASGPPGGTEAFF
TRBV14	NA	NA	TRBJ1-3	TGTGCCAGCAGCCACCGACAGTCCGGAAACACCATATATTTT	CASSHRQSGNTIYF
TRBV15	TRBD2	NA	TRBJ2-5	TGTGCCACCAGCAGAGATGGAGGGACTAGCGGGAGGGAGACCCAGTACTTC	CATSRDGGTSGRETQYF
TRBV2	TRBD1	once	TRBJ1-5	TGTGCCAGCAGGCCCGAGACAGGGAATCAGCCCCAGCATTTT	CASRPETGNQPQHF
TRBV7-3	TRBD2	NA	TRBJ2-7	TGTGCCAGCAGCCTACTAGCGGAAAGCTCCTACGAGCAGTACTTC	CASSLLAESSYEQYF